This T cell receptor beta chain was obtained from a study of Tregs in tolerant kidney transplant recipients. For the study at large: Sorting used antibodies to exclude donor cells.

Germline V gene lookup returns CDR1 SGHRS and CDR2 YFSETQ. The CDR3 spans 13 residues. Trimming left V 5 bases short and J 7 bases short, with 16 bases between. TCRdb keeps only in-frame clones here, not all; method: immunoSEQ multiplex PCR. The table lists around 31,000 clones, 70% to 85% of them singletons. A word on this clone: The antigen remains unidentified.

This chain connects TRBV5-1 to TRBJ2-7, with D unresolved. The TCR originated in a human donor in good health. The sample consisted of Tregs from blood cultured with allogeneic cells. CDR3 sequence: CASRAGFLGEQYF. In DNA form, the CDR3 reads TGCGCCAGCAGGGCCGGGTTCCTGGGAGAGCAGTACTTC.